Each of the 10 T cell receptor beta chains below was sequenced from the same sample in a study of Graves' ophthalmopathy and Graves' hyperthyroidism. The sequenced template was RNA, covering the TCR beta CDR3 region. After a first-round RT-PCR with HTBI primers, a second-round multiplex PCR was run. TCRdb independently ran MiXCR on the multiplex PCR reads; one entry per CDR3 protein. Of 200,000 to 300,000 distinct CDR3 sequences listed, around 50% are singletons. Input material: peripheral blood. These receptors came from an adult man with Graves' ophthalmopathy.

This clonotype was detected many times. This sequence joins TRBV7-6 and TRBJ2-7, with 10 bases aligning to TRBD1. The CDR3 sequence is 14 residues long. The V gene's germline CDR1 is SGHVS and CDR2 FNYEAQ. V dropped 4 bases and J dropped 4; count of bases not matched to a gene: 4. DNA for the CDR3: TGTGCCAGCAGCTCGGGACAGGGGAGGTACGAGCAGTACTTC. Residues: CASSSGQGRYEQYF.

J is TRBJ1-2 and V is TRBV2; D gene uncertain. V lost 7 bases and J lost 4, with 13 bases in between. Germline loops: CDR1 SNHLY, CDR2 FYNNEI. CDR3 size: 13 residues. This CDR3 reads CASTSYGTYGYTF. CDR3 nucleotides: TGTGCCAGCACTTCTTATGGCACCTATGGCTACACCTTC. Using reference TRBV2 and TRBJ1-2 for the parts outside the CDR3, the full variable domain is EPEVTQTPSHQVTQMGQEVILRCVPISNHLYFYWYRQILGQKVEFLVSFYNNEISEKSEIFDDQFSVERPDGSNFTLKIRSTKLEDSAMYFCASTSYGTYGYTFGSGTRLTVV.

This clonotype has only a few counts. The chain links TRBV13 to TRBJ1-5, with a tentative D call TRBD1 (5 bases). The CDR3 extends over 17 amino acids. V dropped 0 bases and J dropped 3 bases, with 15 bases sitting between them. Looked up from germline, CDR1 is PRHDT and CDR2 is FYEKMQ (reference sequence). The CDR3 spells CASSLGRGGVVNQPQHF. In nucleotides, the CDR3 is TGTGCCAGCAGCTTAGGAAGGGGAGGCGTGGTCAATCAGCCCCAGCATTTT. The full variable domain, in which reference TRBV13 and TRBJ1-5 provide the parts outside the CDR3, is AAGVIQSPRHLIKEKRETATLKCYPIPRHDTVYWYQQGPGQDPQFLISFYEKMQSDKGSIPDRFSAQQFSDYHSELNMSSLELGDSALYFCASSLGRGGVVNQPQHFGDGTRLSIL.

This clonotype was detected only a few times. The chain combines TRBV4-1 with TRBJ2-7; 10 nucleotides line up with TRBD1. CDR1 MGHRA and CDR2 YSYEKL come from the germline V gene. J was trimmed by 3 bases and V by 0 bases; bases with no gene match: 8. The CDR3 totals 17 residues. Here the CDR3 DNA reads TGCGCCAGCAGCCAAGACGTTTACGGGACAGGGGACTACGAGCAGTACTTC. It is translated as CASSQDVYGTGDYEQYF.

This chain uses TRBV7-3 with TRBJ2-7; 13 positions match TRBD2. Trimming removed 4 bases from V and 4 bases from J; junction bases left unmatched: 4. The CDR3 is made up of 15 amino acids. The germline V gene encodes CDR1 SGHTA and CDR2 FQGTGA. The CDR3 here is CASSSGLAGVYEQYF. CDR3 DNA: TGTGCCAGCAGCTCAGGACTAGCGGGAGTATACGAGCAGTACTTC.

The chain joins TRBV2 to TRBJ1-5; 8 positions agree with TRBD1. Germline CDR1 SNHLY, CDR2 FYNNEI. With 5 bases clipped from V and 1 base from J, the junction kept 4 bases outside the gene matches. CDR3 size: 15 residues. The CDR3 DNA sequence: TGTGCCAGCAGTCCGCGACAGGGGAGCAATCAGCCCCAGCATTTT. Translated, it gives CASSPRQGSNQPQHF.

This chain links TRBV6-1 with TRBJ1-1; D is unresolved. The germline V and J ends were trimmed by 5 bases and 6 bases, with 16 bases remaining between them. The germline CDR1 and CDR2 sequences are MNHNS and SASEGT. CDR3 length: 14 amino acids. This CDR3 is CASSLTRGRSEAFF. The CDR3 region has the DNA TGTGCCAGCAGTCTGACACGGGGAAGGTCTGAAGCTTTCTTT.

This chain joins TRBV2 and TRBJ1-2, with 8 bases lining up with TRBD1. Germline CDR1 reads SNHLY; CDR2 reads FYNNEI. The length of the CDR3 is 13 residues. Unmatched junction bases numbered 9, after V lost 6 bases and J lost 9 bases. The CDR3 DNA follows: TGTGCCAGCAGCCAAAGCCGACAGGGGAGCTACACCTTC. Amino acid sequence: CASSQSRQGSYTF. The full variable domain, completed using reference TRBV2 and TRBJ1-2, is EPEVTQTPSHQVTQMGQEVILRCVPISNHLYFYWYRQILGQKVEFLVSFYNNEISEKSEIFDDQFSVERPDGSNFTLKIRSTKLEDSAMYFCASSQSRQGSYTFGSGTRLTVV.

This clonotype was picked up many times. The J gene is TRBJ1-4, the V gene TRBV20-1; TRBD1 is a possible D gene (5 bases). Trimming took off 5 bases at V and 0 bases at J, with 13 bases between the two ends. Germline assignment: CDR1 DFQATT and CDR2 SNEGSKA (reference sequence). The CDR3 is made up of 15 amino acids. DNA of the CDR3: TGCAGTGCTGGGAGGGGTACTGCAACTAATGAAAAACTGTTTTTT. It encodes CSAGRGTATNEKLFF.

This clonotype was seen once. CDR3 nucleotides: TGCAGTGCTGACACCGGGACTAGCGGGGGAAATGAGCAGTTCTTC. Amino acids: CSADTGTSGGNEQFF. The chain combines TRBV20-1 with TRBJ2-1; 14 nucleotides agree with TRBD2. J was trimmed by 7 bases and V by 5 bases; bases with no gene match: 7. Germline values: CDR1 DFQATT, CDR2 SNEGSKA (reference sequence). This CDR3 is 15 amino acids long.